These T cell receptor beta chains were read from a single sample in a study of shared clonotypes between healthy human individuals. Method: immunoSEQ multiplex PCR; TCRdb's copy keeps in-frame clones and lacks some. Found here are more than 1,200,000 clones, 98% of them singletons; the top ten hold under 0.45%. The sample consisted of naive CD4+ T cells sorted from blood. These receptor sequences come from a man between 25 and 39 years old in good health. Both conserved end residues are part of each CDR3. D genes are given only for firm matches. A clone size is listed for some rows: how often the clone was seen (once, few, many), or a class if it is expanded.

>NA|NA|TRBJ2-3|TRBV4-3
CASSQGNSGPQYF
TGCGCCAGCAGCCAAGGGAATAGCGGTCCGCAGTATTTT
>NA|TRBD1|TRBJ2-7|TRBV28
CASNTPGQGSYEQYF
TGTGCCAGCAACACTCCGGGACAGGGGTCATACGAGCAGTACTTC
>NA|TRBD1|TRBJ2-5|TRBV5-1
CASGFGTDEETQYF
TGCGCCAGCGGATTCGGGACAGACGAAGAGACCCAGTACTTC
>NA|NA|TRBJ2-7|TRBV21-1
CASSLRLGGSYEQYF
TGTGCCAGCAGCCTGCGACTCGGGGGCTCCTACGAGCAGTACTTC
>NA|NA|TRBJ1-2|TRBV25-1
CASSGQPNDYGYTF
TGTGCCAGCAGTGGACAGCCTAACGACTATGGCTACACCTTC
>NA|NA|TRBJ1-5|TRBV7-2
CASSLRGRAGQPQHF
TGTGCCAGCAGCTTACGAGGCAGGGCAGGTCAGCCCCAGCATTTT
>NA|TRBD2|TRBJ2-1|TRBV27
CASSFLAGVNEQFF
TGTGCCAGCAGTTTCCTAGCGGGAGTCAATGAGCAGTTCTTC
>NA|TRBD1|TRBJ2-5|TRBV7-9
CASSPERQGPRETQYF
TGTGCCAGCAGCCCAGAGAGACAGGGTCCGCGAGAGACCCAGTACTTC
>NA|NA|TRBJ2-5|TRBV15
CATSRDRGLTDQETQYF
TGTGCCACCAGCAGAGATCGAGGCTTGACAGACCAAGAGACCCAGTACTTC
>NA|TRBD2|TRBJ2-1|TRBV28
CASSFLGGRGNEQFF
TGTGCCAGCAGTTTCCTGGGAGGGCGGGGCAATGAGCAGTTCTTC
>NA|TRBD2|TRBJ2-2|TRBV29-1
CSVSLWGTSGRPNTGELFF
TGCAGCGTTTCTCTCTGGGGGACTAGCGGGAGACCGAACACCGGGGAGCTGTTTTTT
>NA|TRBD2|TRBJ2-7|TRBV28
CASSLGLVYEQYF
TGTGCCAGCAGTTTAGGACTAGTATACGAGCAGTACTTC
>NA|TRBD2|TRBJ2-7|TRBV4-1
CASSQGVLGLAGFHEQYF
TGCGCCAGCAGCCAAGGGGTCCTCGGACTAGCGGGATTCCACGAGCAGTACTTC
>NA|TRBD2|TRBJ2-3|TRBV5-1
CASSHTGAGGDTQYF
TGCGCCAGCAGCCATACCGGGGCGGGAGGGGATACGCAGTATTTT
>NA|NA|TRBJ2-5|TRBV18
CASSPPAEETQYF
TGTGCCAGCTCACCACCGGCAGAAGAGACCCAGTACTTC
>NA|TRBD1|TRBJ1-3|TRBV14
CASSQAGLQGASNTIYF
TGTGCCAGCAGCCAGGCCGGCCTACAGGGGGCTTCAAACACCATATATTTT
>NA|TRBD1|TRBJ2-1|TRBV19
CASSKSDRGYYNEQFF
TGTGCCAGTAGTAAGTCGGACAGGGGATACTACAATGAGCAGTTCTTC
>NA|TRBD1|TRBJ2-7|TRBV18
CASSPPAGQGPYEQYF
TGTGCCAGCTCACCACCCGCGGGACAGGGTCCCTACGAGCAGTACTTC
>once|NA|TRBJ2-3|TRBV30
CAWSHSASTDTQYF
TGTGCCTGGAGTCACAGCGCCAGCACAGATACGCAGTATTTT
>NA|NA|TRBJ2-1|TRBV6-5
CASSYSVIAADNEQFF
TGTGCCAGCAGTTACTCGGTCATAGCGGCGGACAATGAGCAGTTCTTC
>NA|NA|TRBJ1-5|TRBV28
CASSWGSTENQPQHF
TGTGCCAGCAGTTGGGGTTCCACAGAAAATCAGCCCCAGCATTTT
>NA|NA|TRBJ2-1|TRBV6-1
CASSVDSYNEQFF
TGTGCCAGCAGTGTTGACTCCTACAATGAGCAGTTCTTC
>NA|TRBD2|TRBJ2-7|TRBV19
CASSIPTGTSELKEQYF
TGTGCCAGTAGTATACCTACCGGGACTAGCGAGTTAAAAGAGCAGTACTTC
>NA|NA|TRBJ2-1|TRBV19
CASSMKSRGRGNEQFF
TGTGCCAGTAGTATGAAGTCTCGGGGGAGGGGGAATGAGCAGTTCTTC
>NA|NA|TRBJ1-5|TRBV7-9
CASSTSQSNQPQHF
TGTGCCAGCAGCACCAGTCAAAGCAATCAGCCCCAGCATTTT
>NA|NA|TRBJ2-7|TRBV5-5
CASSLHAGTYEQYF
TGTGCCAGCAGCTTACATGCCGGGACCTACGAGCAGTACTTC
>NA|TRBD2|TRBJ2-3|TRBV6-1
CASSGLAGEGTQYF
TGTGCCAGCTCCGGACTAGCGGGAGAGGGTACGCAGTATTTT
>NA|NA|TRBJ2-3|TRBV18
CASSPIGAPSTDTQYF
TGTGCCAGCTCACCAATAGGGGCGCCCAGCACAGATACGCAGTATTTT
>NA|NA|TRBJ2-1|TRBV7-8
CASSFQVLEEQFF
TGTGCCAGCAGCTTTCAAGTCTTAGAGGAGCAGTTCTTC
>NA|NA|TRBJ2-1|TRBV7-3
CASSLGTYNEQFF
TGTGCCAGCAGCTTAGGAACCTACAATGAGCAGTTCTTC
>NA|NA|TRBJ1-1|TRBV9
CASSASSRVNTEAFF
TGTGCCAGCAGCGCATCCAGCAGGGTTAACACTGAAGCTTTCTTT
>NA|TRBD2|TRBJ2-1|TRBV4-1
CASSQGLAGVVYNEQFF
TGCGCCAGCAGCCAAGGACTAGCGGGAGTGGTCTACAATGAGCAGTTCTTC
>NA|TRBD1|TRBJ2-7|TRBV5-4
CASSATGTVHSEQYF
TGTGCCAGCAGCGCGACCGGGACAGTTCATAGCGAGCAGTACTTC
>NA|NA|TRBJ1-5|TRBV25-1
CASGGSDPRSNQPQHF
TGTGCCAGCGGTGGGAGCGACCCGAGGTCGAATCAGCCCCAGCATTTT
>NA|TRBD1|TRBJ1-2|TRBV5-4
CASSLASGQGLGYTF
TGTGCCAGCAGCTTGGCATCTGGACAGGGGTTGGGCTACACCTTC
>NA|TRBD1|TRBJ1-1|TRBV5-1
CASRTGQGAITEAFF
TGCGCCAGCAGGACGGGCCAGGGGGCTATCACTGAAGCTTTCTTT